The clone carrying this TCR beta chain appeared a few times. The source of the sample is a study of blood T cell repertoires in COVID-19. As for the study in general: The samples span acute and convalescent COVID-19 from the United States, Italy and Spain.

The CDR3 consists of 16 residues. CDR1 and CDR2 (germline): SNHLY, FYNNEI. V gave up 6 bases and J gave up 2 bases; unmatched junction bases: 6. The protocol was immunoSEQ multiplex PCR, while the TCRdb copy is restricted to in-frame clones and leaves out a portion. The table has approximately 470,000 clones, around 90% seen once; the top ten hold 0.7%. This chain links TRBV2 with TRBJ2-7; 14 bases are a match to TRBD2. Sequenced: PBMCs or T cells enriched from blood (not recorded which). The TCR originated in a woman aged 18-30 years who had recovered from COVID-19. The CDR3 sequence: CASRDRLAGGPYEQYF. The CDR3 nucleotides are TGTGCCAGCAGGGACAGACTAGCGGGGGGGCCCTACGAGCAGTACTTC.